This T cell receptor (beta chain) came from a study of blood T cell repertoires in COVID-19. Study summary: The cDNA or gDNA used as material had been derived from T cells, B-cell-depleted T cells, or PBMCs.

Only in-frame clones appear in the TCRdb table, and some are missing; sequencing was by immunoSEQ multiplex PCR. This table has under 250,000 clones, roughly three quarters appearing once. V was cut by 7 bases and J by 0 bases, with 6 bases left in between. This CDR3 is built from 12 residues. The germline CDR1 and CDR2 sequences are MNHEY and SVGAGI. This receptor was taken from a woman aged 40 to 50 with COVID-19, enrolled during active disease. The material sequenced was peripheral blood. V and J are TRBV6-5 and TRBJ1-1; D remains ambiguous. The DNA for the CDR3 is TGTGCCAGCAAACTGGTGAACACTGAAGCTTTCTTT. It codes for CASKLVNTEAFF.